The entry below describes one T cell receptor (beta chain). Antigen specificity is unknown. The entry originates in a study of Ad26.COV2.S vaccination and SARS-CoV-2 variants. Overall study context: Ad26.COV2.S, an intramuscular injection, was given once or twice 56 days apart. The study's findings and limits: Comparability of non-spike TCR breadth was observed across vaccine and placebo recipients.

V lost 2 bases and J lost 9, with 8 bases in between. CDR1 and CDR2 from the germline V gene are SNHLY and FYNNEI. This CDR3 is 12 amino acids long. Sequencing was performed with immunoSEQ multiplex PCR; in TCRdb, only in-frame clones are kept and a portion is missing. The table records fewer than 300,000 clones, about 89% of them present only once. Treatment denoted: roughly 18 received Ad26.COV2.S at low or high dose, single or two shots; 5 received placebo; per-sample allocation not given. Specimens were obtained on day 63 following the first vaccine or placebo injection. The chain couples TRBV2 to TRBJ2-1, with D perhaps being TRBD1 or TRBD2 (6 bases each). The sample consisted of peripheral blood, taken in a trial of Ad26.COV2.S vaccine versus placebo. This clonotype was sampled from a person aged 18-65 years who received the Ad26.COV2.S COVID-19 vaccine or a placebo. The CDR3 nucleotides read TGTGCCAGCAGTGAAAGGGGGGTTGAGCAGTTCTTC. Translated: CASSERGVEQFF. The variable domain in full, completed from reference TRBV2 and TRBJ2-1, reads EPEVTQTPSHQVTQMGQEVILRCVPISNHLYFYWYRQILGQKVEFLVSFYNNEISEKSEIFDDQFSVERPDGSNFTLKIRSTKLEDSAMYFCASSERGVEQFFGPGTRLTVL.